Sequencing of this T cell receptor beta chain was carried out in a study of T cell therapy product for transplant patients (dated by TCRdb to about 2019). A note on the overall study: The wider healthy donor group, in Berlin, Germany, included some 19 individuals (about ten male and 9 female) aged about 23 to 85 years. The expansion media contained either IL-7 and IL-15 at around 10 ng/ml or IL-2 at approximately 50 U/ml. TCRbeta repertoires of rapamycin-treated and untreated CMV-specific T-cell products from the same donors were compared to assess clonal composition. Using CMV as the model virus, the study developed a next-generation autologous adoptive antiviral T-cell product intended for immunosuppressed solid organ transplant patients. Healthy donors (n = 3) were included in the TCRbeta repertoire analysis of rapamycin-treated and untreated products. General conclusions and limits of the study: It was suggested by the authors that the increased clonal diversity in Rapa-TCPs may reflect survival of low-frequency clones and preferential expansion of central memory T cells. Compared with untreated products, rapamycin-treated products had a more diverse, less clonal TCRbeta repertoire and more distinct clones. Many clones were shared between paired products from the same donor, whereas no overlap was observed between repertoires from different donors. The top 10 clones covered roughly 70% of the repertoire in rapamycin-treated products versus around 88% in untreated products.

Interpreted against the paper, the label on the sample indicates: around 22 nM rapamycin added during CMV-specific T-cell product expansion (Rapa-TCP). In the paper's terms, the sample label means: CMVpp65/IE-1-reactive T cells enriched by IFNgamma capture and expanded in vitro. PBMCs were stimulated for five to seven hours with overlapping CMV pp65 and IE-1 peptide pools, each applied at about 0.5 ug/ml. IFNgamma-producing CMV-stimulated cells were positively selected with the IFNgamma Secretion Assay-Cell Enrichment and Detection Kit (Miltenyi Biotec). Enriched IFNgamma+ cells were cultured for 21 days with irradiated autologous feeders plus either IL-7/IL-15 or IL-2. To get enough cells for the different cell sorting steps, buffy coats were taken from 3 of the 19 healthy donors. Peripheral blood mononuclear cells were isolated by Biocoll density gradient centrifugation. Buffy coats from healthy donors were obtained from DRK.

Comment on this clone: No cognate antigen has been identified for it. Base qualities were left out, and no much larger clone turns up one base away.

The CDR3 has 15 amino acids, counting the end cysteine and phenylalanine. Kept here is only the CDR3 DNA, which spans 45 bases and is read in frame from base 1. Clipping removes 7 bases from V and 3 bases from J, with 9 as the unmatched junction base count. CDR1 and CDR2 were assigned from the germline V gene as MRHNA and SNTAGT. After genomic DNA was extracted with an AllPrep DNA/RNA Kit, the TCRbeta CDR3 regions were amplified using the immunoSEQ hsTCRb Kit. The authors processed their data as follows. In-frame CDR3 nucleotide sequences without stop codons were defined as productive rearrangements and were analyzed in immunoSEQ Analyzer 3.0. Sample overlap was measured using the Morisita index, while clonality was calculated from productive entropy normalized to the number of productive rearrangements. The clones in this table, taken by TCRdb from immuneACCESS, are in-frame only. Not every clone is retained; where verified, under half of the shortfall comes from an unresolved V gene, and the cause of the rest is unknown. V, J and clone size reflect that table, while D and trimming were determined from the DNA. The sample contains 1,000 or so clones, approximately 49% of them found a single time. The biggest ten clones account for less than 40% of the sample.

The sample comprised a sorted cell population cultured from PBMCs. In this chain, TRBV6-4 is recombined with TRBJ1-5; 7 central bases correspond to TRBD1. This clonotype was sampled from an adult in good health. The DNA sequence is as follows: TGTGCCAGCAAGAGGGACAGCACCTTCAATCAGCCCCAGCATTTT. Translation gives CASKRDSTFNQPQHF.